The clone carrying this T cell receptor (beta chain) was seen a handful of times. Its antigen is currently unknown. Breast cancer patients provided tissue from their axillary draining lymph nodes. This sample is drawn from a study of breast tumors, draining lymph nodes, adjacent tissues. Study results and caveats: Tumor TCR diversity was below lymph nodes but above nontumor tissue. Compared with basal-like, luminal-like tumors shared significantly more repertoire with nontumor tissue.

TCRdb reanalysed the multiplex PCR reads using MiXCR and keeps one entry per CDR3 protein. The sample includes around 230,000 distinct CDR3 sequences, under 40% of them seen just once. Germline V CDR1 and CDR2: DFQATT, SNEGSKA (reference sequence). Trimming took 0 bases from V and 9 from J; bases not matched to a gene: 7. The CDR3 runs 15 residues. The sample taken for sequencing was axillary lymph node tissue. The chain carries TRBV20-1 and TRBJ1-6; the match to TRBD1 covers 8 bases. The clonotype was recovered from a female donor with breast cancer. Some clones in this sample may be carry-over from other donors' samples. The CDR3 is CSARDQGARTSPLHF. CDR3 nucleotide sequence: TGCAGTGCTAGAGACCAGGGGGCGCGGACTTCACCCCTCCACTTT.